This T cell receptor (beta chain) was profiled in a study of blood T cell repertoires in COVID-19. Study background: Specimens from acute and convalescent COVID-19 originated in the United States, Italy and Spain.

CDR3 size: 15 residues. Germline V gives CDR1 LGHDT, CDR2 YNNKEL (reference sequence). V dropped 3 bases and J dropped 1; count of bases not matched to a gene: 3. The repertoire was sequenced with immunoSEQ multiplex PCR; TCRdb's copy has only in-frame clones and lacks some. The table records around 47,000 clones, roughly 90% of them present only once. This chain uses TRBV3-1 (or the pseudogene TRBV3-2) with TRBJ2-1; 7 positions match TRBD1. The sequencing sample was made of peripheral blood. The sequence was collected from a woman older than 75 in a cohort sampled during active or convalescent COVID-19. The CDR3 spells CASSHGTVSYNEQFF. CDR3 in DNA: TGTGCCAGCAGCCATGGGACAGTATCCTACAATGAGCAGTTCTTC.